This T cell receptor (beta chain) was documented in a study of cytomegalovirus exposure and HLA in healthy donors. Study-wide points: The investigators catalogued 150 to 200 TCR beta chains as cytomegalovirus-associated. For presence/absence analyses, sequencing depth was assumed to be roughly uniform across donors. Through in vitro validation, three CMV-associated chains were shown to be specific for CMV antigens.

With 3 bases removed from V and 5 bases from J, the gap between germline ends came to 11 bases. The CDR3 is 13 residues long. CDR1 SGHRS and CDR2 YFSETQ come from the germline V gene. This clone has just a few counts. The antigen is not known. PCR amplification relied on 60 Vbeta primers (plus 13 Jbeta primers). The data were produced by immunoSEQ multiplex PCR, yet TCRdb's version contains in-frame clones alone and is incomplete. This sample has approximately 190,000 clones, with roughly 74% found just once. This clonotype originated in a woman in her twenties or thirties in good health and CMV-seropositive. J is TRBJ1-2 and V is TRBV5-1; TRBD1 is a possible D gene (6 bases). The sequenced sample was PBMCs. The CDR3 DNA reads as TGCGCCAGCAGCTCCGGGACACCTTATGGCTACACCTTC. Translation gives CASSSGTPYGYTF. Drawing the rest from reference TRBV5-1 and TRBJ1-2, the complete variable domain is KAGVTQTPRYLIKTRGQQVTLSCSPISGHRSVSWYQQTPGQGLQFLFEYFSETQRNKGNFPGRFSGRQFSNSRSEMNVSTLELGDSALYLCASSSGTPYGYTFGSGTRLTVV.